Described below is a single T cell receptor beta chain sequence and its context. The sample originates from a study of blood T cell repertoires in COVID-19. Study overall: From the United States, Italy and Spain came samples of acute and convalescent COVID-19.

CDR3 length equals 13 residues. Germline CDR1 reads MNHEY; CDR2 reads SVGAGI. Losses at the gene ends were 7 bases for V and 1 base for J; bases not matched to a gene: 4. All enrollees were roughly 18 to 89 years old and from approximately 25 US areas. In the original processing: Counts of nucleated cells, estimated from reference gene primer amplification, were obtained. Assay used: immunoSEQ multiplex PCR; TCRdb lists only in-frame clones, some missing. That table gives V, J and clone size, and the DNA gave D and trimming. In the table there are over 130,000 clones, about 87% of which are singletons.

The chain combines TRBV6-5 with TRBJ2-7; 7 positions agree with TRBD1. The source of this sequence is a man between 50 and 59 years old in a cohort exposed to, infected with or recovered from COVID-19 (not recorded which). The sample comprised PBMCs or T cells enriched from blood (not recorded which). The chain's CDR3 is CASKTGVSYEQYF. The CDR3 bases are TGTGCCAGCAAAACAGGGGTTTCCTACGAGCAGTACTTC.